These 9 T cell receptor beta chains came from one sample sequenced in a study of T cells after yellow fever vaccination. TCRdb re-analysed the 5' RACE reads in MiXCR, keeping a single row per CDR3 protein. Of under 600,000 distinct CDR3 sequences detected, roughly 22% appear once; the ten largest clones hold about 16%. The specimen comprised PBMCs, sampled roughly 20 days after the first yellow fever vaccination. The receptors were gathered from a man aged 18 to 29 who received the YFV17D yellow fever vaccine.

This clonotype was observed a few times. This chain joins TRBV24-1 and TRBJ1-2; D gene ambiguous. Trimming took 2 bases from V and 8 from J, leaving 11 bases between them. The CDR3 runs to 13 residues. Germline V CDR1 and CDR2: KGHDR, SFDVKD. CDR3 protein: CATSDSRLGGYTF. The CDR3 coding sequence is TGTGCCACCAGTGATTCCCGACTGGGAGGCTACACCTTC.

This clonotype came up a few times. Here the CDR3 reads CASSLEDTKRETQYF. CDR3 sequence (DNA): TGCGCCAGCAGCTTGGAGGACACTAAGAGGGAGACCCAGTACTTC. The J gene is TRBJ2-5, the V gene TRBV5-1, with D perhaps matching TRBD1 (5 bases). V was shortened by 0 bases and J by 5 bases, with 14 bases between the two germline ends. Germline V gene lookup returns CDR1 SGHRS and CDR2 YFSETQ. The CDR3 totals 15 residues.

This rearrangement joins TRBV24-1 to TRBJ2-1; maybe TRBD2 (6 bases). Germline V gives CDR1 KGHDR, CDR2 SFDVKD. The CDR3 extends over 14 amino acids. V lost 4 bases and J lost 7, with 13 bases in between. The CDR3 nucleotides are TGTGCCACCAGTGAGCCGGACTACCCAAATGAGCAGTTCTTC. Translating gives CATSEPDYPNEQFF.

The V call is TRBV28, the J call TRBJ2-7; D is undetermined. The CDR3 has 14 residues. Germline assignment: CDR1 MDHEN and CDR2 SYDVKM. V dropped 1 base and J dropped 1 base, with 8 bases sitting between them. CDR3 protein: CASSLYTDSYEQYF. The CDR3 DNA reads TGTGCCAGCAGTTTATACACAGATTCCTACGAGCAGTACTTC.

A few counts support this clonotype. The rearrangement joins TRBV20-1 to TRBJ2-2; D might be TRBD2 (5 bases). Germline assignment: CDR1 DFQATT and CDR2 SNEGSKA (reference sequence). The CDR3 has 14 amino acids. Trimming left V 1 base short and J 4 bases short, with 10 bases between. DNA of the CDR3: TGCAGTGCTAGAGTAGGAGGTGTCACCGGGGAGCTGTTTTTT. Amino acid sequence: CSARVGGVTGELFF.

This clonotype has a single count. In DNA, the CDR3 is TGTGCCAGCTCACCTTCGGACAGTACCTACAATGAGCAGTTCTTC. It encodes CASSPSDSTYNEQFF. The rearrangement links TRBV18 to TRBJ2-1, with a possible D match to TRBD1 (6 bases). The CDR3 length is 15 residues. Germline values: CDR1 KGHSH, CDR2 LQKENI. Trimming took 3 bases from V and 2 from J, leaving 11 bases between them.

This clonotype was recorded many times. The J gene is TRBJ1-1, the V gene TRBV7-9; unclear D gene. Germline assignment: CDR1 SEHNR and CDR2 FQNEAQ (reference sequence). The CDR3 is 12 residues long. With 2 bases removed from V and 4 bases from J, the gap between germline ends came to 5 bases. The DNA for the CDR3 is TGTGCCAGCAGCTTACAGGCCACTGAAGCTTTCTTT. It specifies CASSLQATEAFF.

The V call is TRBV9, the J call TRBJ2-2; 7 bases are shared with TRBD2. V lost 2 bases, J lost 13 bases, and 14 bases stayed unmatched. Germline CDR1 and CDR2: SGDLS and YYNGEE. This CDR3 is built from 15 residues. This CDR3 is CASSVGVPTPGGLFF. The CDR3 coding sequence is TGTGCCAGCAGCGTCGGGGTGCCCACCCCGGGAGGGCTGTTTTTT.

This clonotype was counted between two and nine times. The V gene is TRBV6-5, the J gene TRBJ2-2; D ambiguous. Germline values: CDR1 MNHEY, CDR2 SVGAGI. This CDR3 has 19 residues. Deletions cut 0 bases from V and 3 bases from J, with 20 bases between. This CDR3 reads CASSYSNRAHDWDTGELFF. CDR3 nucleotide sequence: TGTGCCAGCAGTTACTCGAACAGAGCGCATGACTGGGACACCGGGGAGCTGTTTTTT.